This T cell receptor beta chain emerged from a study of cytomegalovirus exposure and HLA in healthy donors. For this clone: Antigen unknown.

Whole-study results and caveats: A later analysis showed that HLA-associated TCR beta chains had undergone more clonal expansion than equally common others. Donors belonging to an Asian-associated ancestry cluster reportedly showed fewer N-insertions in productive TCRs than the approximately 670-donor mean, according to what a later analysis found.

A multiplex PCR was run with 60 Vbeta primers and 13 Jbeta primers. Generated by immunoSEQ multiplex PCR, the TCRdb table keeps only in-frame clones and is missing some. The repertoire has 200,000 to 250,000 clones, more than 75% of them found once; the top ten carry around 3%. The receptor comes from a woman aged 40 to 50 in good health and CMV-seronegative. The sequenced material came from PBMCs.

The CDR3 DNA reads TGTGCCAGCAGCTTAGCTTCGGGAGGGTATCAGCCCCAGCATTTT. Its translation is CASSLASGGYQPQHF. The chain has TRBV11-2 and TRBJ1-5; D gene ambiguous. Per the germline V gene, CDR1 is SGHAT and CDR2 is FQNNGV. This CDR3 contains 15 residues. Trimming took 1 base from V and 5 from J, leaving 12 bases between them.